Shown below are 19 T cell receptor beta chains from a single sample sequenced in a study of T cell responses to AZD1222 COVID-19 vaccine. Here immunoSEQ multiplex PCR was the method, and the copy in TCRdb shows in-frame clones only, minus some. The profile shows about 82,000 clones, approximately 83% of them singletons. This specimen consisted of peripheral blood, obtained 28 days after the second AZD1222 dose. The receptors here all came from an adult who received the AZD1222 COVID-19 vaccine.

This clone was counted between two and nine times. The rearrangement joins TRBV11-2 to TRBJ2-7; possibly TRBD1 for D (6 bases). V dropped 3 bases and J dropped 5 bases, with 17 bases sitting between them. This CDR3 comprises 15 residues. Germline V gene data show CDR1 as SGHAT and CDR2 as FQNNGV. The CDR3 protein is CASSLFGTRSDEQYF. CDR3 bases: TGTGCCAGCAGCTTGTTCGGGACACGGTCCGACGAGCAGTACTTC.

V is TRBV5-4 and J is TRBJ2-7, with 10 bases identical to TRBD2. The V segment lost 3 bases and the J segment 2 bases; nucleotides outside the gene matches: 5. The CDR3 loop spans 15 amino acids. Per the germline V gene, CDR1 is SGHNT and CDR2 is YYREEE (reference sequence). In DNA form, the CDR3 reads TGTGCCAGCAGCTCCGGGACTAGCGTTCCCTACGAGCAGTACTTC. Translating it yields CASSSGTSVPYEQYF.

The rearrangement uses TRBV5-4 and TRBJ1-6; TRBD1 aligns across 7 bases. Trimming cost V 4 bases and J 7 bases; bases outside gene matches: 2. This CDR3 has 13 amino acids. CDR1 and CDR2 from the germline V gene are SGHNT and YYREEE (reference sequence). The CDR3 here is CASSLDRNSPLHF. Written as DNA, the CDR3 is TGTGCCAGCAGCCTGGACAGGAATTCACCCCTCCACTTT.

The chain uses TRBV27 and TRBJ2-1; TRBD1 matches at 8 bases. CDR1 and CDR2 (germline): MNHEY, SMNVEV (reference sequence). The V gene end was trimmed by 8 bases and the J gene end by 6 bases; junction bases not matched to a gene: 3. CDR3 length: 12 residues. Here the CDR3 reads CASGDRGNEQFF. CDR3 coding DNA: TGTGCCAGCGGAGACAGGGGCAATGAGCAGTTCTTC.

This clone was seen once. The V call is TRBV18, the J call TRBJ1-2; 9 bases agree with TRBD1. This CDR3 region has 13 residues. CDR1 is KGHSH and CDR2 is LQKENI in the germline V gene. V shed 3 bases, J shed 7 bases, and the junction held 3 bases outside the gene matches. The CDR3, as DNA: TGTGCCAGCTCACCGGGACAGGGTGCTGGCTACACCTTC. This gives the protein CASSPGQGAGYTF.

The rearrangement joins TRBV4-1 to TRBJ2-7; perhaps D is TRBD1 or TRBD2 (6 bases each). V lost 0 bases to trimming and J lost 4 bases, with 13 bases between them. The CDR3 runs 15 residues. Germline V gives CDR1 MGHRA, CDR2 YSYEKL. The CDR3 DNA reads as TGCGCCAGCAGCCAAGACCGGGGGCGCTTATACGAGCAGTACTTC. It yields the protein CASSQDRGRLYEQYF.

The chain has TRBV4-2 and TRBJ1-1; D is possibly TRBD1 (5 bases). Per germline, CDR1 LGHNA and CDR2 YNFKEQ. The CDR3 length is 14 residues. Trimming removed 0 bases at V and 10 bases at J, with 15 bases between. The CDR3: CASSQERDLRGAFF. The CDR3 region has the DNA TGTGCCAGCAGCCAAGAGAGGGACCTAAGGGGAGCTTTCTTT.

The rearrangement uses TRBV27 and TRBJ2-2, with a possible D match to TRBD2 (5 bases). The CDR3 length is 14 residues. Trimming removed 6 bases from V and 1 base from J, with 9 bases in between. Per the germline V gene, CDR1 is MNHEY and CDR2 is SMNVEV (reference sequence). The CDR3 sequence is CASRPRGNTGELFF. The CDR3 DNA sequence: TGTGCCAGCAGACCTCGGGGGAACACCGGGGAGCTGTTTTTT.

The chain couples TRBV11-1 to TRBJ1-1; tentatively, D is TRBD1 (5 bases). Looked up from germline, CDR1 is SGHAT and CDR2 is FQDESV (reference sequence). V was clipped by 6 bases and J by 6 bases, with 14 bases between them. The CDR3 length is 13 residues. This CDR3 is CASSTYRGAEAFF. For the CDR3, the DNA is TGTGCCAGCAGTACTTATAGGGGCGCTGAAGCTTTCTTT.

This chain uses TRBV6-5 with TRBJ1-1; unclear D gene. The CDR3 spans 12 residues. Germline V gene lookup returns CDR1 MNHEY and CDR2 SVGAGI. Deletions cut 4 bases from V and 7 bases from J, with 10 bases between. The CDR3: CASSSLRGEAFF. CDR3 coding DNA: TGTGCCAGCAGTTCTCTACGGGGTGAAGCTTTCTTT.

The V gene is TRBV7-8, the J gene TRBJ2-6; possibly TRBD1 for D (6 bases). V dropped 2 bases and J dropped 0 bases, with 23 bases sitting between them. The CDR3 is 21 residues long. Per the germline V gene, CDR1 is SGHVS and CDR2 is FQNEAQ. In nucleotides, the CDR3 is TGTGCCAGCAGCTTAAGGCCTACAGGGTGGCCCTCTTTCTCTGGGGCCAACGTCCTGACTTTC. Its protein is CASSLRPTGWPSFSGANVLTF.

For the CDR3, the DNA is TGCGCCAGCAGCTTGGCCCAGGGGGCGCGGGTCACCGGGGAGCTGTTTTTT. Translating gives CASSLAQGARVTGELFF. The chain links TRBV5-1 to TRBJ2-2; TRBD1 agrees at 8 bases. CDR1 SGHRS and CDR2 YFSETQ come from the germline V gene. This CDR3 contains 17 residues. With 0 bases clipped from V and 4 bases from J, the junction kept 8 bases outside the gene matches.

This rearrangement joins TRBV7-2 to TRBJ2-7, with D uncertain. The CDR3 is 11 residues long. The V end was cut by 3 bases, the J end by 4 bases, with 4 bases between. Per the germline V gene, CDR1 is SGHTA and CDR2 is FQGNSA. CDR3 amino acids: CASSLTYEQYF. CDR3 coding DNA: TGTGCCAGCAGCTTGACATACGAGCAGTACTTC.

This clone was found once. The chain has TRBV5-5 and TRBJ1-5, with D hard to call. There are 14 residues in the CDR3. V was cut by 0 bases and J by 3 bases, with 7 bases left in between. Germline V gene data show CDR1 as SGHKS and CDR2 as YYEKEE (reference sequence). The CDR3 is CASSLAGVNQPQHF. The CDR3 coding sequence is TGTGCCAGCAGCTTGGCCGGGGTCAATCAGCCCCAGCATTTT.

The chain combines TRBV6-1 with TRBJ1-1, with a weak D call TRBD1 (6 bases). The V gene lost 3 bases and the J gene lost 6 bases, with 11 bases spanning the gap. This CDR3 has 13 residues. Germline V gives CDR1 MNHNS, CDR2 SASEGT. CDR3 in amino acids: CASSETGGPEAFF. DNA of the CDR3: TGTGCCAGCAGTGAGACAGGTGGGCCTGAAGCTTTCTTT.

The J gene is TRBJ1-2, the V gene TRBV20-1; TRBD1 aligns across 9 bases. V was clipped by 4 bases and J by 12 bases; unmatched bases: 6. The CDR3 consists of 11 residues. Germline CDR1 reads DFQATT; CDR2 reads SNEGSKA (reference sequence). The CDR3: CSAIGTGTHTF. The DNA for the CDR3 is TGCAGTGCTATCGGGACAGGGACTCACACCTTC.

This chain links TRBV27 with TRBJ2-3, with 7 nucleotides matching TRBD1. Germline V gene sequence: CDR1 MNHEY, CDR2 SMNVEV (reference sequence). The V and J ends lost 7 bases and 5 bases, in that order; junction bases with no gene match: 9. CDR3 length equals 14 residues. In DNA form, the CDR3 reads TGTGCCAGCAAAAGAGACAGGGTGGGAGATACGCAGTATTTT. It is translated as CASKRDRVGDTQYF.

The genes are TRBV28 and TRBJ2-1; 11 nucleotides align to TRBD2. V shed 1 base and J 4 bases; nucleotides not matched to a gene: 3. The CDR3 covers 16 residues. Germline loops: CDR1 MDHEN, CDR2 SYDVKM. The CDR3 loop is CASSLLAGGRYNEQFF. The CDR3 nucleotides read TGTGCCAGCAGTTTATTAGCGGGAGGGAGGTACAATGAGCAGTTCTTC. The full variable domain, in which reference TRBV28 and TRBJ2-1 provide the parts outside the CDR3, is DVKVTQSSRYLVKRTGEKVFLECVQDMDHENMFWYRQDPGLGLRLIYFSYDVKMKEKGDIPEGYSVSREKKERFSLILESASTNQTSMYLCASSLLAGGRYNEQFFGPGTRLTVL.

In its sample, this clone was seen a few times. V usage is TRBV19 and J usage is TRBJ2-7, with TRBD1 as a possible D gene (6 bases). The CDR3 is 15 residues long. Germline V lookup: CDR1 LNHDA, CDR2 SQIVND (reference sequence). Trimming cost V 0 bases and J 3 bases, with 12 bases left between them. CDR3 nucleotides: TGTGCCAGTAGTATAGATCAGGGGACCATCTACGAGCAGTACTTC. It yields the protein CASSIDQGTIYEQYF. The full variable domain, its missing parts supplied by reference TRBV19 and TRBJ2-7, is DGGITQSPKYLFRKEGQNVTLSCEQNLNHDAMYWYRQDPGQGLRLIYYSQIVNDFQKGDIAEGYSVSREKKESFPLTVTSAQKNPTAFYLCASSIDQGTIYEQYFGPGTRLTVT.